Each of the 30 T cell receptor beta chains below was sequenced from the same sample in a study of cytomegalovirus exposure and HLA in healthy donors. The PCR employed 60 Vbeta primers together with 13 Jbeta primers. Generated by immunoSEQ multiplex PCR, the TCRdb table keeps only in-frame clones and is missing some. The sample carries about 140,000 clones, roughly three quarters recorded once. The material sequenced was PBMCs. All receptors derive from a male donor in good health and CMV-seronegative.

The chain combines TRBV6-5 with TRBJ1-1, with a tentative D call TRBD1 (5 bases). The CDR3 extends over 13 amino acids. V lost 5 bases, J lost 4 bases, and 11 bases lay in between. From germline, CDR1 is MNHEY and CDR2 SVGAGI. The CDR3 spells CASSIHRSTEAFF. In nucleotides, the CDR3 is TGTGCCAGCAGTATCCACAGGTCCACTGAAGCTTTCTTT.

The J gene is TRBJ2-7, the V gene TRBV7-3, with TRBD1 identical over 10 bases. The length of the CDR3 is 17 residues. V lost 1 base and J lost 5; bases outside the gene matches: 11. Germline V gives CDR1 SGHTA, CDR2 FQGTGA. The CDR3: CASSLSGRGQGSNEQYF. The CDR3 nucleotides read TGTGCCAGCAGCTTAAGTGGGAGGGGACAGGGGTCCAACGAGCAGTACTTC. Filled out from reference TRBV7-3 and TRBJ2-7, the complete variable domain reads GAGVSQTPSNKVTEKGKYVELRCDPISGHTALYWYRQSLGQGPEFLIYFQGTGAADDSGLPNDRFFAVRPEGSVSTLKIQRTERGDSAVYLCASSLSGRGQGSNEQYFGPGTRLTVT.

The CDR3 protein is CATSRDDRGGGYTF. The CDR3 nucleotides are TGTGCCACCAGCAGAGATGACAGGGGAGGTGGCTACACCTTC. The chain employs TRBV15 and TRBJ1-2; 8 bases map to TRBD1. This CDR3 region has 14 residues. Germline CDR1 and CDR2: LNHNV and YYDKDF (reference sequence). V shed 0 bases, J shed 7 bases, and the junction held 4 bases outside the gene matches.

The chain employs TRBV6-5 and TRBJ2-3; perhaps TRBD1 as D (6 bases). This CDR3 has 15 amino acids. Trimming cost V 7 bases and J 0 bases, with 14 bases left between them. CDR1 and CDR2 (germline): MNHEY, SVGAGI. The CDR3 sequence: CASTHDRTSTDTQYF. The CDR3 DNA follows: TGTGCCAGCACCCACGACAGGACTAGCACAGATACGCAGTATTTT.

This clone is a singleton in its sample. The chain links TRBV11-1 to TRBJ2-7, with TRBD2 as a possible D gene (5 bases). Trimming removed 5 bases at V and 3 bases at J, with 8 bases between. CDR3 length: 12 amino acids. CDR1 and CDR2 (germline): SGHAT, FQDESV (reference sequence). The chain's CDR3 is CASSLDFYEQYF. The CDR3 coding sequence is TGTGCCAGCAGCCTGGACTTCTACGAGCAGTACTTC.

The chain combines TRBV11-3 with TRBJ2-1, with 8 bases matching TRBD1. This CDR3 has 18 amino acids. CDR1 is SGHNT and CDR2 is YENEEA in the germline V gene. V gave up 1 base and J gave up 1 base; unmatched junction bases: 9. CDR3 sequence (DNA): TGTGCCAGCAGCTTAGCTTTCGGACAGGGAGAATCCTACAATGAGCAGTTCTTC. Translated: CASSLAFGQGESYNEQFF.

The count of this clone is one. V is TRBV2 and J is TRBJ2-7, with 10 bases lining up with TRBD1. Trimming removed 7 bases from V and 4 bases from J; junction bases left unmatched: 10. This CDR3 contains 15 residues. The germline V gene encodes CDR1 SNHLY and CDR2 FYNNEI. For the CDR3, the DNA is TGTGCCAGCACCCGATTACCGGGACAGGGGTACGAGCAGTACTTC. Its protein is CASTRLPGQGYEQYF.

This chain connects TRBV5-1 to TRBJ2-7, with 9 nucleotides matching TRBD1. In germline, CDR1 is SGHRS, CDR2 YFSETQ. The CDR3 contains 16 residues. The J segment lost 7 bases and the V segment lost 0 bases, leaving 11 bases of the junction unmatched. CDR3 in DNA: TGCGCCAGCAGCTTGGAGACCCGACAGGGGGTAGGAGAGCAGTACTTC. This codes for CASSLETRQGVGEQYF.

J is TRBJ2-7 and V is TRBV10-2; 9 bases are a match to TRBD1. The length of the CDR3 is 15 residues. Germline V gene sequence: CDR1 WSHSY, CDR2 SAAADI. Germline trimming cut 1 base from V and 4 bases from J; bases unmatched to any gene: 5. CDR3 nucleotide sequence: TGCGCCAGCAGTGAGTATGGGACAGGGATATACGAGCAGTACTTC. Its translation is CASSEYGTGIYEQYF.

J is TRBJ1-2 and V is TRBV4-3; D is ambiguous. This CDR3 contains 14 residues. V shed 0 bases and J shed 9 bases, with 14 bases lying between them. Looked up from germline, CDR1 is LGHNA and CDR2 is YSLEER. The CDR3 region is CASSQDRIRRSYTF. CDR3 sequence (DNA): TGCGCCAGCAGCCAAGATCGGATCAGGAGGAGCTACACCTTC.

The V call is TRBV28, the J call TRBJ1-2; no reliable D call. Germline CDR1 is MDHEN and CDR2 is SYDVKM. The CDR3 is 12 residues long. Trimming took off 5 bases at V and 8 bases at J, with 12 bases between the two ends. CDR3: CASSLSPRGYTF. The DNA for the CDR3 is TGTGCCAGCAGTCTTAGCCCTAGGGGCTACACCTTC.

The chain recombines TRBV2 with TRBJ1-3; D is uncertain. The germline CDR1 and CDR2 sequences are SNHLY and FYNNEI. The CDR3 length is 11 residues. Trimming took off 5 bases at V and 9 bases at J, with 8 bases between the two ends. Here the CDR3 DNA reads TGTGCCAGCAGTATTGAGAGCACCATATATTTT. This codes for CASSIESTIYF.

The table lists this clone with a few counts. V gene TRBV5-6 combines with J gene TRBJ1-1, with TRBD1 matching over 12 bases. The J segment lost 8 bases and the V segment lost 4 bases, leaving 6 bases of the junction unmatched. The CDR3 contains 14 residues. The V gene's germline CDR1 is SGHDT and CDR2 YYEEEE. CDR3 loop: CASSVRDRGPEAFF. The CDR3 bases are TGTGCCAGCAGCGTCCGGGACAGGGGGCCGGAAGCTTTCTTT.

This clone was seen a few times. The rearrangement uses TRBV28 and TRBJ1-2; 8 bases match TRBD1. The germline V gene encodes CDR1 MDHEN and CDR2 SYDVKM. The CDR3 has 17 amino acids. V was pared by 8 bases and J by 2 bases, with 16 bases of the junction left unmatched. The DNA of the CDR3 is TGTGCCAGCCGAATCTTGGGACAGGCTGGGTGGAACTATGGCTACACCTTC. Translated, it gives CASRILGQAGWNYGYTF.

V is TRBV7-3 and J is TRBJ2-2; weak D call: TRBD2 (6 bases). Germline assignment: CDR1 SGHTA and CDR2 FQGTGA. CDR3 length: 17 amino acids. The V gene lost 1 base and the J gene lost 2 bases, with 14 bases spanning the gap. The CDR3 here is CASSLKGWGTNTGELFF. CDR3 DNA sequence: TGTGCCAGCAGCTTAAAAGGCTGGGGGACTAACACCGGGGAGCTGTTTTTT.

J is TRBJ2-7 and V is TRBV4-2, with D unclear. Germline CDR1 is LGHNA and CDR2 is YNFKEQ. This CDR3 comprises 12 residues. Trimming removed 0 bases at V and 2 bases at J, with 2 bases between. CDR3 DNA: TGTGCCAGCAGCCAAGACACCTACGAGCAGTACTTC. Translating gives CASSQDTYEQYF.

This clone has a handful of counts. A far larger clone is one nucleotide away, so this likely arose from a read error. The same CDR3 also results from other DNA sequences found in this sample. The rearrangement uses TRBV7-9 and TRBJ1-5; TRBD1 aligns across 7 bases. The CDR3 spans 15 residues. Germline-derived CDR1 and CDR2 are SEHNR and FQNEAQ (reference sequence). The V gene end was trimmed by 5 bases and the J gene end by 5 bases; junction bases not matched to a gene: 9. In DNA, the CDR3 is TGTGCCAGCAGCCAAGGAAGGGGGCGGGATCAGCCCCAGCATTTT. Its protein product is CASSQGRGRDQPQHF.

The V call is TRBV7-2, the J call TRBJ2-7; D is possibly TRBD1 (6 bases). The CDR3 has 15 amino acids. Germline V gene sequence: CDR1 SGHTA, CDR2 FQGNSA. The V gene lost 4 bases and the J gene lost 4 bases, with 17 bases spanning the gap. CDR3 DNA: TGTGCCAGCAGCTACCTCCCGGACAGTCCATACGAGCAGTACTTC. Protein sequence: CASSYLPDSPYEQYF.

The chain has TRBV7-3 and TRBJ2-5; TRBD1 might be the D (6 bases). The CDR3 is made up of 13 amino acids. The V end was cut by 2 bases, the J end by 3 bases, with 7 bases between. The germline V gene encodes CDR1 SGHTA and CDR2 FQGTGA. The CDR3 bases are TGTGCCAGCAGCTTAGGGGACAAAGAGACCCAGTACTTC. This sequence encodes CASSLGDKETQYF.

V gene TRBV4-2 combines with J gene TRBJ1-1, with D possibly matching TRBD1 (5 bases). Looked up from germline, CDR1 is LGHNA and CDR2 is YNFKEQ. The V end lost 0 bases, the J end lost 3 bases, and 11 bases lay between the germline ends. The CDR3 is 15 residues long. CDR3 sequence: CASSQEGAQYTEAFF. CDR3 in DNA: TGTGCCAGCAGCCAAGAAGGGGCGCAGTACACTGAAGCTTTCTTT.

The gene calls are TRBV7-9 and TRBJ2-1; 9 nucleotides align to TRBD2. The CDR3 consists of 17 residues. CDR1 and CDR2 (germline): SEHNR, FQNEAQ (reference sequence). The V segment lost 5 bases and the J segment 8 bases; nucleotides outside the gene matches: 16. The chain's CDR3 is CASSHYPGSGGRHEQFF. In nucleotides, the CDR3 is TGTGCCAGCAGCCACTACCCGGGGAGCGGGGGGAGGCATGAGCAGTTCTTC.

The J gene is TRBJ2-7, the V gene TRBV19; weak D call: TRBD1 (6 bases). V shed 0 bases and J shed 3 bases, with 15 bases lying between them. Germline values: CDR1 LNHDA, CDR2 SQIVND (reference sequence). The CDR3 covers 16 residues. CDR3 sequence reads: CASSIDGEQGSYEQYF. As DNA, the CDR3 is TGTGCCAGTAGTATAGATGGAGAACAGGGTAGCTACGAGCAGTACTTC.

This clone was seen only a few times. The J gene is TRBJ2-6, the V gene TRBV7-2; no clear D gene. Germline-derived CDR1 and CDR2 are SGHTA and FQGNSA. The V and J ends lost 3 bases and 4 bases respectively, with 10 bases between them. There are 15 residues in the CDR3. The CDR3 DNA reads TGTGCCAGCAGCTTGGCGGCTTTCGGGGCCAACGTCCTGACTTTC. Its protein is CASSLAAFGANVLTF.

The gene calls are TRBV6-5 and TRBJ2-2; D is undetermined. CDR3 length: 15 residues. Germline CDR1 MNHEY, CDR2 SVGAGI. Between the trimmed V and J ends, which lost 6 bases and 0 bases, there was a span of 11 bases. The CDR3 nucleotides read TGTGCCAGCAGGCGAACCGAGTCGAACACCGGGGAGCTGTTTTTT. This translates into CASRRTESNTGELFF.

The genes are TRBV5-6 and TRBJ2-5, with a possible D match to TRBD2 (5 bases). The CDR3 has 14 residues. Germline CDR1 is SGHDT and CDR2 is YYEEEE. V lost 0 bases and J lost 4, with 10 bases in between. CDR3 nucleotide sequence: TGTGCCAGCAGCTTGGCCCAGGAGGTAGAGACCCAGTACTTC. This encodes CASSLAQEVETQYF. The entire variable domain, with the rest obtained from reference TRBV5-6 and TRBJ2-5, is as follows: DAGVTQSPTHLIKTRGQQVTLRCSPKSGHDTVSWYQQALGQGPQFIFQYYEEEERQRGNFPDRFSGHQFPNYSSELNVNALLLGDSALYLCASSLAQEVETQYFGPGTRLLVL.

The chain carries TRBV15 and TRBJ2-3, with 9 positions matching TRBD2. The trim removed 0 bases at V and 7 bases at J, leaving 11 bases unmatched. This CDR3 is 17 amino acids long. CDR1 is LNHNV, CDR2 YYDKDF, per germline (reference sequence). The CDR3 sequence is CATSRDNGGGARNTQYF. As DNA, the CDR3 is TGTGCCACCAGCAGAGATAACGGCGGGGGGGCGAGGAATACGCAGTATTTT.

The rearrangement uses TRBV10-3 and TRBJ1-2; 10 bases align to TRBD1. The CDR3 length is 15 residues. V trimming: 6 bases; J trimming: 2 bases; junction bases outside the gene matches: 6. In germline, CDR1 is ENHRY, CDR2 SYGVKD. CDR3 region: CAISPGTGANYGYTF. The CDR3 DNA sequence: TGTGCCATCAGCCCTGGGACAGGGGCAAACTATGGCTACACCTTC.

The chain combines TRBV7-3 with TRBJ2-6; possible D gene TRBD2, 5 bases. This CDR3 region has 16 residues. CDR1 and CDR2 from the germline V gene are SGHTA and FQGTGA. With 2 bases removed from V and 0 bases from J, the gap between germline ends came to 8 bases. The CDR3 here is CASSLVGVSGANVLTF. In nucleotides, the CDR3 is TGTGCCAGCAGCTTAGTGGGAGTCTCTGGGGCCAACGTCCTGACTTTC.

The chain employs TRBV28 and TRBJ1-1; tentatively, D is TRBD1 (6 bases). Per germline, CDR1 MDHEN and CDR2 SYDVKM. V was trimmed by 4 bases and J by 8 bases, leaving 17 bases between them. This CDR3 spans 14 amino acids. The CDR3 region has the DNA TGTGCCAGCAGTTCATATGGGAGGGGGGGGGAAGCTTTCTTT. This codes for CASSSYGRGGEAFF. Filled out from reference TRBV28 and TRBJ1-1, the complete variable domain reads DVKVTQSSRYLVKRTGEKVFLECVQDMDHENMFWYRQDPGLGLRLIYFSYDVKMKEKGDIPEGYSVSREKKERFSLILESASTNQTSMYLCASSSYGRGGEAFFGQGTRLTVV.

The chain couples TRBV19 to TRBJ1-3; D remains unclear. Trimming removed 5 bases at V and 4 bases at J, with 12 bases between. Germline CDR1 and CDR2: LNHDA and SQIVND (reference sequence). The CDR3 contains 14 residues. CDR3 in DNA: TGTGCCAGTAGTCTGAGGGTGAGCGGAAACACCATATATTTT. This sequence encodes CASSLRVSGNTIYF.